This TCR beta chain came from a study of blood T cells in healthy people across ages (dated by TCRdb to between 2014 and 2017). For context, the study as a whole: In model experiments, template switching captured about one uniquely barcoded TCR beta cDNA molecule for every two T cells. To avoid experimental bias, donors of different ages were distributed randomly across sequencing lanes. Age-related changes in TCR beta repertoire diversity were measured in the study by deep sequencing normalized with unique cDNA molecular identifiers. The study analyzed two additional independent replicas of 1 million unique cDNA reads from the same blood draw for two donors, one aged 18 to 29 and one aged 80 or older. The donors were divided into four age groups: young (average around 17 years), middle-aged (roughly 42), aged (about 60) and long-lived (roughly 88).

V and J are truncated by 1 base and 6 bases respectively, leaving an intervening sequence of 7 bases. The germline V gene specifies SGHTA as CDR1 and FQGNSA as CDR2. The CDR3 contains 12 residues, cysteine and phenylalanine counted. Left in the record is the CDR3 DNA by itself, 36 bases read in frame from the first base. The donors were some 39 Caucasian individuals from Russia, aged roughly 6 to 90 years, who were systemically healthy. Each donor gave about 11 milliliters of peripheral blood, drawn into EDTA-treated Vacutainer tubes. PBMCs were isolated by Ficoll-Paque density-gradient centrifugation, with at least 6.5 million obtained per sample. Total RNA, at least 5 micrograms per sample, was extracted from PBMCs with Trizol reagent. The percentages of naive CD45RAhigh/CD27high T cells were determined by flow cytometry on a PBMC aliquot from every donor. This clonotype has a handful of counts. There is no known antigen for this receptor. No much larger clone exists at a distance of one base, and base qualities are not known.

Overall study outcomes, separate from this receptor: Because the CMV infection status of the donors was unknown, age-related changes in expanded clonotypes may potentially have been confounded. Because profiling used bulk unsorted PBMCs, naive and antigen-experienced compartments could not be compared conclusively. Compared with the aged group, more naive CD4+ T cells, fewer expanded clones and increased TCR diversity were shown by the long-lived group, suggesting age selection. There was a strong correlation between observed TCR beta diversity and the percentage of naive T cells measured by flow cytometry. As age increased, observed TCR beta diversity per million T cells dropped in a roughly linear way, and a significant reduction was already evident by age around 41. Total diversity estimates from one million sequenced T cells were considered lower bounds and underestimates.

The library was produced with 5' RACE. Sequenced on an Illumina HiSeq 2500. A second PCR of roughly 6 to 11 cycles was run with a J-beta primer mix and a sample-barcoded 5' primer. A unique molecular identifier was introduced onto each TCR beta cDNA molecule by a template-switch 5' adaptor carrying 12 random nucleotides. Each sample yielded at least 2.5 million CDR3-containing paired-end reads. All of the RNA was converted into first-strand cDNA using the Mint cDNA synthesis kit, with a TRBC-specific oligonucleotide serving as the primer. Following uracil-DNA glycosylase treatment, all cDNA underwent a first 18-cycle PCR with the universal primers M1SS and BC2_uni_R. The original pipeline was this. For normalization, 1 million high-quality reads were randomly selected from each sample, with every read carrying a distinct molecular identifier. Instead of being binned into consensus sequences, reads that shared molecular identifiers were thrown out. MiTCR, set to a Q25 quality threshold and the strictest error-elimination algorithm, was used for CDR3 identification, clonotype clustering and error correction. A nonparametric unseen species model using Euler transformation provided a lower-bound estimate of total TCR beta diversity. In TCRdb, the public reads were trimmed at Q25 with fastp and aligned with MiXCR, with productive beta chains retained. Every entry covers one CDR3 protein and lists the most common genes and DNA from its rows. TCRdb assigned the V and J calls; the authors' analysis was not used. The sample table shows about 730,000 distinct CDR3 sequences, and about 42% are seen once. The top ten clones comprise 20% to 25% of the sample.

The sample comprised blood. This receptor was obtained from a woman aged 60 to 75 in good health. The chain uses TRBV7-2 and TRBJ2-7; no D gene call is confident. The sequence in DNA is TGTGCCAGCAGCTTAGAAAGTTCCGAGCAGTACTTC. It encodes CASSLESSEQYF.